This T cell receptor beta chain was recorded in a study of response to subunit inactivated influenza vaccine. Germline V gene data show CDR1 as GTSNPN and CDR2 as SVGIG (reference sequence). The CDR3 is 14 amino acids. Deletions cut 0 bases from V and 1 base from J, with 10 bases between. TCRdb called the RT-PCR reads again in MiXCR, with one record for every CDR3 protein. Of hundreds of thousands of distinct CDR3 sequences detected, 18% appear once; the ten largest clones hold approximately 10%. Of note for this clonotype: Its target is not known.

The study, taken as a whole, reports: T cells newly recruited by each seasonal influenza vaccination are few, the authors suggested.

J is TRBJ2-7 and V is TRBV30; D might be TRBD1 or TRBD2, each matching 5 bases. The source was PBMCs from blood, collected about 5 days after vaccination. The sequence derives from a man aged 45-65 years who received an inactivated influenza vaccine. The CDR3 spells CAWSVSGGSYEQYF. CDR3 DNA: TGTGCCTGGAGTGTCTCTGGGGGTTCCTACGAGCAGTACTTC.